These 23 T cell receptor beta chains were sequenced from one sample in a study of neoadjuvant nivolumab and ipilimumab in lung cancer. Assay used: immunoSEQ multiplex PCR; TCRdb lists only in-frame clones, some missing. The sample has roughly 23,000 clones; 82% are singletons. The sample was peripheral blood, taken before neoadjuvant nivolumab, alone or with ipilimumab. These receptors all come from an adult with non-small cell lung cancer.

The sample holds one count of this clone. The rearrangement uses TRBV30 and TRBJ2-3; 10 nucleotides agree with TRBD2. V lost 3 bases to trimming and J lost 5 bases; unmatched junction nucleotides: 2. The CDR3 loop spans 13 amino acids. Germline V lookup: CDR1 GTSNPN, CDR2 SVGIG (reference sequence). The CDR3 is CAWSGTSVDTQYF. The CDR3 nucleotides read TGTGCCTGGAGCGGGACTAGCGTAGATACGCAGTATTTT.

This chain uses TRBV5-1 with TRBJ1-6; a weak D match, TRBD1 (5 bases). The CDR3 is made up of 17 amino acids. Germline V gene data show CDR1 as SGHRS and CDR2 as YFSETQ. The V and J ends lost 0 bases and 9 bases respectively, with 19 bases between them. Written as DNA, the CDR3 is TGCGCCAGCAGCTTGGAGTATGTTAAGGGGAGGAGTTCACCCCTCCACTTT. Protein: CASSLEYVKGRSSPLHF.

There are a few counts of this clone. V is TRBV9 and J is TRBJ2-1; possibly TRBD2 for D (6 bases). The CDR3 runs 17 residues. Trimming pared 4 bases from V and 7 bases from J, leaving 24 bases between. Looked up from germline, CDR1 is SGDLS and CDR2 is YYNGEE. The CDR3 sequence: CASSRTRAGITRNEQFF. DNA of the CDR3: TGTGCCAGCAGCCGAACCAGGGCGGGAATCACTCGTAATGAGCAGTTCTTC.

The rearrangement links TRBV30 to TRBJ2-4; the match to TRBD1 covers 7 bases. V dropped 2 bases and J dropped 6; count of bases not matched to a gene: 1. The CDR3 has 12 residues. The germline V gene has CDR1 GTSNPN and CDR2 SVGIG (reference sequence). The CDR3 spells CAWSSGGNIQYF. In DNA, the CDR3 is TGTGCCTGGAGTTCAGGGGGAAACATTCAGTACTTC.

The sample holds a few counts of this clone. The chain combines TRBV2 with TRBJ2-7; 7 bases fit TRBD1. After removal of 7 bases from V and 4 bases from J, the junction contained 10 bases not matched to a gene. CDR3 length equals 14 residues. Germline V gene lookup returns CDR1 SNHLY and CDR2 FYNNEI. CDR3 coding DNA: TGTGCCAGCAAGAGGGGGCAGGCCGGGTACGAGCAGTACTTC. This encodes CASKRGQAGYEQYF.

This clone was detected only a few times. This sequence joins TRBV5-5 and TRBJ2-4; TRBD1 matches at 11 bases. The V gene end was trimmed by 2 bases and the J gene end by 2 bases; junction bases not matched to a gene: 6. Germline V lookup: CDR1 SGHKS, CDR2 YYEKEE (reference sequence). The CDR3 spans 17 residues. The CDR3 loop is CASSLRTGGLTKNIQYF. CDR3 nucleotide sequence: TGTGCCAGCAGCTTACGGACAGGGGGCCTTACCAAAAACATTCAGTACTTC.

The chain employs TRBV7-2 and TRBJ1-2; D unresolved. Germline CDR1 reads SGHTA; CDR2 reads FQGNSA. The CDR3 is made up of 15 amino acids. With 1 base removed from V and 2 bases from J, the gap between germline ends came to 11 bases. Written as DNA, the CDR3 is TGTGCCAGCAGCTTAGTTCTTGGAGGCAACTATGGCTACACCTTC. This codes for CASSLVLGGNYGYTF.

This rearrangement joins TRBV11-2 to TRBJ1-1; no definite D call. Per germline, CDR1 SGHAT and CDR2 FQNNGV. Between the trimmed V and J ends, which lost 5 bases and 0 bases, there was a span of 10 bases. The CDR3 runs to 14 residues. CDR3 sequence: CASSRGGVNTEAFF. In DNA form, the CDR3 reads TGTGCCAGCAGCCGAGGTGGGGTGAACACTGAAGCTTTCTTT.

The chain combines TRBV5-1 with TRBJ1-4; a weak D match, TRBD1 (6 bases). The germline V and J ends were trimmed by 1 base and 5 bases, with 12 bases remaining between them. There are 15 residues in the CDR3. Germline V gives CDR1 SGHRS, CDR2 YFSETQ. CDR3 sequence (DNA): TGCGCCAGCAGCTTGAGTGGGACAAGCAATGAAAAACTGTTTTTT. Translation: CASSLSGTSNEKLFF.

The chain recombines TRBV7-9 with TRBJ1-2, with 8 bases fitting TRBD1. The ends lost 3 bases at V and 4 bases at J; junction bases unmatched: 7. The CDR3 runs 15 residues. Germline CDR1 SEHNR, CDR2 FQNEAQ (reference sequence). CDR3 sequence: CASSFPGDRTYGYTF. CDR3 nucleotide sequence: TGTGCCAGCAGCTTCCCCGGGGACAGGACCTATGGCTACACCTTC.

The chain couples TRBV4-1 to TRBJ1-1; no clear D gene. CDR3 length: 12 amino acids. The germline gives CDR1 MGHRA, CDR2 YSYEKL. V lost 1 base and J lost 8, with 8 bases in between. The CDR3 sequence is CASSQGTKEAFF. Here the CDR3 DNA reads TGCGCCAGCAGCCAAGGGACGAAAGAAGCTTTCTTT.

The chain couples TRBV7-3 to TRBJ2-1; D unclear. The CDR3 length is 15 residues. The V end lost 1 base, the J end lost 4 bases, and 11 bases lay between the germline ends. Germline CDR1 reads SGHTA; CDR2 reads FQGTGA. DNA of the CDR3: TGTGCCAGCAGCTTAAACTACCTGGGATACAATGAGCAGTTCTTC. The encoded protein is CASSLNYLGYNEQFF.

The genes are TRBV5-1 and TRBJ2-1; weak D call: TRBD2 (6 bases). This CDR3 contains 14 residues. The V gene lost 0 bases and the J gene lost 5 bases, with 9 bases spanning the gap. CDR1 is SGHRS, CDR2 YFSETQ, per germline. The CDR3 spells CASSLGGEDNEQFF. The DNA of the CDR3 is TGCGCCAGCAGCTTGGGGGGGGAAGACAATGAGCAGTTCTTC.

This clone was detected a few times. The chain uses TRBV21-1 and TRBJ1-1; the table's D call, TRBD1, was not checked against the DNA. TRBV21-1 is a pseudogene segment. The CDR3 covers 12 residues. As DNA, the CDR3 is TGTGCCATACAGGGAGCGAACACTGAAGCTTTCTTT. Amino acids: CAIQGANTEAFF.

The chain joins TRBV7-3 to TRBJ1-2; 8 bases are a match to TRBD1. Germline CDR1 and CDR2: SGHTA and FQGTGA. The junction had 12 bases not matched to a gene; V was cut back by 5 bases and J by 4 bases. The CDR3 length is 16 residues. The CDR3 loop is CASSQNRGKLGYGYTF. CDR3 bases: TGTGCCAGCAGCCAGAACAGGGGGAAACTTGGCTATGGCTACACCTTC.

The V and J genes are TRBV15 and TRBJ1-2; D remains ambiguous. Germline values: CDR1 LNHNV, CDR2 YYDKDF (reference sequence). V was shortened by 0 bases and J by 5 bases, with 7 bases between the two germline ends. The CDR3 covers 13 residues. The CDR3 DNA follows: TGTGCCACCAGCAGAGATTTTGTTTATGGCTACACCTTC. Its translation is CATSRDFVYGYTF.

The chain combines TRBV6-6 with TRBJ1-5; TRBD1 agrees at 11 bases. The trim removed 6 bases at V and 7 bases at J, leaving 8 bases unmatched. The CDR3 has 15 amino acids. Germline CDR1 MNHNY, CDR2 SVGAGI (reference sequence). The CDR3 sequence: CASRRDRGIEQPQHF. The CDR3 bases are TGTGCCAGCAGAAGGGACAGGGGGATAGAACAGCCCCAGCATTTT.

In its sample, this clone was seen once. The chain is built from TRBV29-1 and TRBJ1-4; 7 nucleotides match TRBD1. Trimming cost V 7 bases and J 4 bases; bases outside gene matches: 6. Germline CDR1 is SQVTM and CDR2 is ANQGSEA. The CDR3 runs 13 residues. CDR3 loop: CSATGAVNEKLFF. The CDR3 DNA is TGCAGCGCAACAGGGGCGGTTAATGAAAAACTGTTTTTT.

The chain is built from TRBV7-2 and TRBJ1-5; D uncertain. V was pared by 5 bases and J by 7 bases, with 12 bases between. The CDR3 is made up of 13 amino acids. The germline CDR1 and CDR2 sequences are SGHTA and FQGNSA. The CDR3 nucleotides read TGTGCCAGCAGCCCGCGCGGTGAGCAGCCCCAGCATTTT. Its protein product is CASSPRGEQPQHF.

J is TRBJ1-1 and V is TRBV12-5; no clear D. This CDR3 contains 13 residues. The V gene's germline CDR1 is LGHNT and CDR2 FRNRAP. The V end was cut by 1 base, the J end by 4 bases, with 7 bases between. The chain's CDR3 is CASGLALGTEAFF. CDR3 nucleotide sequence: TGTGCTAGTGGTTTGGCTCTGGGCACTGAAGCTTTCTTT. The complete variable domain, with remaining parts taken from reference TRBV12-5 and TRBJ1-1, reads DARVTQTPRHKVTEMGQEVTMRCQPILGHNTVFWYRQTMMQGLELLAYFRNRAPLDDSGMPKDRFSAEMPDATLATLKIQPSEPRDSAVYFCASGLALGTEAFFGQGTRLTVV.

This clone occurred once. The V call is TRBV18, the J call TRBJ2-1; 8 bases align to TRBD2. With 6 bases clipped from V and 0 bases from J, the junction kept 7 bases outside the gene matches. The germline V gene has CDR1 KGHSH and CDR2 LQKENI. The CDR3 loop spans 16 amino acids. The CDR3 loop is CASSNSGTSSYNEQFF. As DNA, the CDR3 is TGTGCCAGCTCCAACTCCGGGACTAGCTCCTACAATGAGCAGTTCTTC.

This clone was counted once. The rearrangement links TRBV27 to TRBJ2-1; D is perhaps TRBD1 or TRBD2 (6 bases each). Trimming shortened V by 5 bases and J by 0 bases, and 14 bases separated the two germline ends. Germline V gene lookup returns CDR1 MNHEY and CDR2 SMNVEV (reference sequence). There are 16 residues in the CDR3. The CDR3: CASSPQGTFSYNEQFF. CDR3 DNA: TGTGCCAGCAGTCCCCAGGGGACTTTCTCCTACAATGAGCAGTTCTTC.

The chain is built from TRBV6-6 and TRBJ1-2, with D maybe TRBD1 (5 bases). Germline CDR1 reads MNHNY; CDR2 reads SVGAGI (reference sequence). The CDR3 sequence is 16 residues long. The V end was cut by 0 bases, the J end by 0 bases, with 11 bases between. The CDR3 coding sequence is TGTGCCAGCAGTTACTCGAGGGGACCCCCTAACTATGGCTACACCTTC. It specifies CASSYSRGPPNYGYTF.